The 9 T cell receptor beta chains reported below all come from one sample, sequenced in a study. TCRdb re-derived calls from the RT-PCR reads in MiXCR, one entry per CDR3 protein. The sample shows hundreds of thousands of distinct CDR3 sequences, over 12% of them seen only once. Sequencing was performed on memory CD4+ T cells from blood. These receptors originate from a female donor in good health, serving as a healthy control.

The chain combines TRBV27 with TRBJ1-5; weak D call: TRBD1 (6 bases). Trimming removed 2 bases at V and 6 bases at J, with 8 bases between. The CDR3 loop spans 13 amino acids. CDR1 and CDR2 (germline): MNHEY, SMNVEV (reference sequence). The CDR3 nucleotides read TGTGCCAGCAGTTTACAGGGGTTTCAGCCCCAGCATTTT. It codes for CASSLQGFQPQHF.

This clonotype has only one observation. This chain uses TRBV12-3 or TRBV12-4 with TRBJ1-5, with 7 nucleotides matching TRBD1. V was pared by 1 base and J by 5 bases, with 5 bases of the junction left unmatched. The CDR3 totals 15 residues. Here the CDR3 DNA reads TGTGCCAGCAGTTTAGGCCAAACAGGGGATCAGCCCCAGCATTTT. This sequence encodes CASSLGQTGDQPQHF.

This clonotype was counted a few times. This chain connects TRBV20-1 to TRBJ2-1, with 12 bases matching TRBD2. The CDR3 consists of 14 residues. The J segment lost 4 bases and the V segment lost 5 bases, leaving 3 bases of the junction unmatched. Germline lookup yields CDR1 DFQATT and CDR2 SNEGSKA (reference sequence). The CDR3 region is CSAGGLAGYNEQFF. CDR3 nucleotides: TGCAGTGCTGGGGGACTAGCGGGTTACAATGAGCAGTTCTTC.

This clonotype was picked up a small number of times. CDR3 in DNA: TGCGCCAGCAGCTTGGAAACGGGGGCGTACACTGAAGCTTTCTTT. This sequence encodes CASSLETGAYTEAFF. V and J are TRBV5-1 and TRBJ1-1; tentatively, D is TRBD1 (6 bases). The V gene's germline CDR1 is SGHRS and CDR2 YFSETQ. The CDR3 extends over 15 amino acids. The V gene lost 0 bases and the J gene lost 3 bases, with 12 bases spanning the gap.

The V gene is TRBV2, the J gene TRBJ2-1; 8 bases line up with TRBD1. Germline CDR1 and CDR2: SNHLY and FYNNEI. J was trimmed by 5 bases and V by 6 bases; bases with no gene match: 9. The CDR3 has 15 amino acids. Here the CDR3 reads CASSPGQAIDNEQFF. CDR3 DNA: TGTGCCAGCAGCCCGGGACAGGCGATCGACAATGAGCAGTTCTTC. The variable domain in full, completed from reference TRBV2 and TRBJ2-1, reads EPEVTQTPSHQVTQMGQEVILRCVPISNHLYFYWYRQILGQKVEFLVSFYNNEISEKSEIFDDQFSVERPDGSNFTLKIRSTKLEDSAMYFCASSPGQAIDNEQFFGPGTRLTVL.

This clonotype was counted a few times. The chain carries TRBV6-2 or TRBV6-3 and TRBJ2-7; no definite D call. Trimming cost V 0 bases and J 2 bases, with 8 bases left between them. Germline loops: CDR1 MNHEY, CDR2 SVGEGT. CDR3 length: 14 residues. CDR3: CASSYSSMPYEQYF. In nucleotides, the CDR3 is TGTGCCAGCAGTTACTCCTCGATGCCCTACGAGCAGTACTTC.

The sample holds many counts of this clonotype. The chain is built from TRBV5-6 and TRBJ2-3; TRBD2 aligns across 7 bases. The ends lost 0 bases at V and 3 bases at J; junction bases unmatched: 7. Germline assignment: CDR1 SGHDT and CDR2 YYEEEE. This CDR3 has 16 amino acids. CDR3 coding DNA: TGTGCCAGCAGCTTGGCCGGCACGGGGGGTACAGATACGCAGTATTTT. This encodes CASSLAGTGGTDTQYF.

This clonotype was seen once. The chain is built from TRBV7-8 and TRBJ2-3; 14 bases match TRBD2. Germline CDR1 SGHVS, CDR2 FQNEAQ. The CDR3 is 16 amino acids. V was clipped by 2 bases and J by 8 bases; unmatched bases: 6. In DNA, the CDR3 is TGTGCCAGCAGCTTATTGACTAGCGGGGGGGCGGCTACGCAGTATTTT. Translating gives CASSLLTSGGAATQYF.

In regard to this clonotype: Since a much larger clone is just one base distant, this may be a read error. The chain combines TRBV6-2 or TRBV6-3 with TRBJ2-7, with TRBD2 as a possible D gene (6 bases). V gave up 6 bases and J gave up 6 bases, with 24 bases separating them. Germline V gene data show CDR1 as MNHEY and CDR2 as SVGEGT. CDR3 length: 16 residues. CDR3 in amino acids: CASRRSLASLLGEQYF. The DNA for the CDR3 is TGTGCCAGCAGGCGAAGCCTAGCGTCCCTCCTAGGCGAGCAGTACTTC.